These 2 T cell receptor beta chains share one sample of origin, sequenced in a study of T cells of healthy individuals. TCRdb itself ran the 5' RACE reads through MiXCR, one entry per CDR3 protein. The sample carries around 98,000 distinct CDR3 sequences, approximately 18% recorded once. The source of these receptors is a human donor in good health.

This clonotype was counted only a few times. The chain recombines TRBV12-3 or TRBV12-4 with TRBJ1-2, with D possibly TRBD1 on 6 matching bases. The length of the CDR3 is 12 residues. Trimming pared 7 bases from V and 6 bases from J, leaving 12 bases between. The DNA of the CDR3 is TGTGCCAGCAATTGGGGGCCCGATGGCTACACCTTC. It specifies CASNWGPDGYTF.

The genes are TRBV7-9 and TRBJ2-1; 10 nucleotides line up with TRBD1. V lost 1 base and J lost 7; bases outside the gene matches: 13. Germline-derived CDR1 and CDR2 are SEHNR and FQNEAQ (reference sequence). CDR3 length: 18 amino acids. DNA of the CDR3: TGTGCCAGCAGCTTAGGCCTAATCCGGGACAGGGGTGTTAATGAGCAGTTCTTC. Protein product: CASSLGLIRDRGVNEQFF.